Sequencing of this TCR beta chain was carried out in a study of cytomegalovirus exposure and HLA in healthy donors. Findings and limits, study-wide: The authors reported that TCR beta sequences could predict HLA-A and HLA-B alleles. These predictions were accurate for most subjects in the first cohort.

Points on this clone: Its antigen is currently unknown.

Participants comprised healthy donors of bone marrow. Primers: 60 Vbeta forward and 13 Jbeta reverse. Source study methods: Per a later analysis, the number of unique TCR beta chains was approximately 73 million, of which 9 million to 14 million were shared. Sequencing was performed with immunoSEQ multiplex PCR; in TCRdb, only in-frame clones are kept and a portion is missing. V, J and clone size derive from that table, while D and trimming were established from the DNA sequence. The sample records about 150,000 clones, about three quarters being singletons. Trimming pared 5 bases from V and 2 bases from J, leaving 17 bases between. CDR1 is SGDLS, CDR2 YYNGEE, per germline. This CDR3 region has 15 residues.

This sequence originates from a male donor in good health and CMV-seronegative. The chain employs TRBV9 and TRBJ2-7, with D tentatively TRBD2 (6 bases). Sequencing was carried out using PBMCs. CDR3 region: CASSPWGGKAYEQYF. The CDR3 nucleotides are TGTGCCAGCAGTCCCTGGGGCGGGAAAGCCTACGAGCAGTACTTC.